A selection of T cell receptor beta chains follows, all from one sample in a study of shared clonotypes between healthy human individuals. Sequencing used immunoSEQ multiplex PCR; TCRdb keeps in-frame clones, though not all of them. The data show hundreds of thousands of clones, over 90% seen once. The specimen sequenced was naive CD8+ T cells sorted from blood. Receptors originate from a man aged 25 to 40 in good health. The CDR3 runs from the conserved cysteine through the conserved F or W. D genes are given only for firm matches. Size tells how often a clone was seen (once, few, many) or the class of an expanded clone, and some rows leave it out.

V gene	D gene	clone size	J gene	CDR3 protein	CDR3 DNA
TRBV19	TRBD1	once	TRBJ1-1	CASSAQPGQYTEAFF	TGTGCCAGTAGTGCCCAGCCGGGACAGTACACTGAAGCTTTCTTT
TRBV29-1	.	.	TRBJ2-7	CSANGGGPSYEQYF	TGCAGCGCCAATGGGGGGGGGCCGTCCTACGAGCAGTACTTC
TRBV7-9	.	.	TRBJ2-1	CASSAGGLHYNEQFF	TGTGCCAGCAGCGCCGGAGGCTTACATTACAATGAGCAGTTCTTC
TRBV7-9	.	.	TRBJ2-5	CASSLGLSGTQYF	TGTGCCAGCAGCTTAGGACTCTCGGGGACCCAGTACTTC
TRBV29-1	.	.	TRBJ2-5	CSVDGPGEETQYF	TGCAGCGTTGATGGGCCAGGGGAAGAGACCCAGTACTTC
TRBV15	.	.	TRBJ1-5	CATSRDRNSNQPQHF	TGTGCCACCAGCAGAGATCGTAATAGCAATCAGCCCCAGCATTTT
TRBV9	.	.	TRBJ2-3	CASSVVGMGNTDTQYF	TGTGCCAGCAGCGTGGTGGGGATGGGGAACACAGATACGCAGTATTTT
TRBV5-6	.	.	TRBJ2-2	CASSFFIVPGELFF	TGTGCCAGCAGCTTTTTTATAGTTCCCGGGGAGCTGTTTTTT
TRBV29-1	.	once	TRBJ2-5	CSVEGIPGAETQYF	TGCAGCGTTGAAGGGATTCCAGGGGCAGAGACCCAGTACTTC
TRBV25-1	TRBD2	once	TRBJ2-1	CASGLAGYNEQFF	TGTGCCAGCGGACTAGCGGGCTACAATGAGCAGTTCTTC
TRBV5-1	.	.	TRBJ2-1	CASSLDGGGYNEQFF	TGCGCCAGCAGCTTGGACGGTGGTGGCTACAATGAGCAGTTCTTC
TRBV6-6	TRBD2	once	TRBJ2-5	CASSPQREGPFETQYF	TGTGCCAGCAGCCCTCAGCGGGAGGGCCCATTTGAGACCCAGTACTTC
TRBV7-3	.	.	TRBJ2-3	CASSPFGSPAMEDTQYF	TGTGCCAGCAGCCCCTTCGGGTCTCCCGCTATGGAAGATACGCAGTATTTT
TRBV11-2	.	.	TRBJ2-7	CASSLDSDTLYEQYF	TGTGCCAGCAGCTTAGACAGTGACACTCTCTACGAGCAGTACTTC
TRBV7-9	TRBD2	.	TRBJ2-1	CASSWREKRNNEQFF	TGTGCCAGCAGCTGGCGGGAGAAAAGAAACAATGAGCAGTTCTTC
TRBV21-1	.	.	TRBJ1-2	CASSKGRLKNAGTQNQRQNYGYTF	TGTGCCAGCAGCAAAGGCCGTCTAAAGAATGCCGGGACACAGAATCAACGTCAGAACTATGGCTACACCTTC
TRBV15	TRBD2	.	TRBJ2-2	CATSRGGLAGGVAGELFF	TGTGCCACCAGCAGAGGTGGGCTAGCGGGAGGTGTGGCCGGGGAGCTGTTTTTT
TRBV2	.	.	TRBJ2-7	CASRGKYEQYF	TGTGCCAGCAGGGGTAAATACGAGCAGTACTTC
TRBV5-4	.	.	TRBJ2-7	CASSLSAAPYEQYF	TGTGCCAGCAGCTTGTCGGCGGCACCCTACGAGCAGTACTTC
TRBV6-1	TRBD2	.	TRBJ2-1	CASSERRLAGGHLYNEQFF	TGTGCCAGCAGTGAGAGGCGACTAGCGGGAGGGCACCTTTACAATGAGCAGTTCTTC